This TCR beta chain was profiled in a study of OX40 agonist ivuxolimab in advanced cancers. The method was immunoSEQ multiplex PCR; TCRdb's version includes in-frame clones alone and lacks a portion of them. The sample includes around 80,000 clones, more than 85% seen only once; the top ten take over 0.9%. The germline V gene has CDR1 KGHSH and CDR2 LQKENI. The CDR3 contains 15 residues. Trimming took off 3 bases at V and 1 base at J, with 10 bases between the two ends. The sequenced sample was CD4+ or CD8+ T cells sorted from blood, obtained in a trial of the OX40 agonist ivuxolimab. The source of this sequence is an adult with an advanced solid tumor such as melanoma, head and neck, liver or kidney cancer. J is TRBJ1-5 and V is TRBV18, with D possibly being TRBD1 (6 bases). The CDR3 is CASSPSGHSNQPQHF. DNA for the CDR3: TGTGCCAGCTCACCTTCGGGACACAGCAATCAGCCCCAGCATTTT.